These T cell receptor beta chains were read from a single sample in a study of blood T cell repertoires in COVID-19. Profiling relied on immunoSEQ multiplex PCR, and the TCRdb table lists in-frame clones only, not all of them. The table includes some 200,000 clones, 65% to 90% detected once. The sequencing sample was made of peripheral blood. The source of these receptors is a woman in her sixties or seventies with COVID-19, enrolled during active disease. The CDR3 runs from the conserved cysteine through the conserved F or W. Fields, in order: V gene, D gene, clone size, J gene, CDR3 protein, CDR3 DNA. A D gene is named only where the DNA matches it firmly. A clone size is listed for some rows: how often the clone was seen (once, few, many), or a class if it is expanded.

>TRBV7-9|.|once|TRBJ2-2
CASSSGAGELFF
TGTGCCAGCAGCTCGGGGGCCGGGGAGCTGTTTTTT
>TRBV18|.|.|TRBJ1-2
CASSPGRAAGGYTF
TGTGCCAGCTCACCAGGTCGGGCAGCGGGGGGCTACACCTTC
>TRBV19|TRBD1|once|TRBJ2-1
CASSIPDRAEQFF
TGTGCCAGTAGTATCCCGGACAGGGCTGAGCAGTTCTTC
>TRBV11-3|TRBD1|few|TRBJ2-7
CASSDRDRGNEQYF
TGTGCCAGCAGCGACCGGGACAGGGGCAACGAGCAGTACTTC
>TRBV11-3|.|.|TRBJ2-7
CASSSTDYEQYF
TGTGCCAGCAGCAGTACAGATTACGAGCAGTACTTC
>TRBV6-5|TRBD1|.|TRBJ1-2
CASSYSRGTGCTF
TGTGCCAGCAGTTACTCGAGGGGGACAGGGTGCACCTTC
>TRBV11-3|TRBD1|once|TRBJ1-2
CASSLDSDRGLIGYTF
TGTGCCAGCAGCTTAGACTCCGACAGGGGGCTTATTGGCTACACCTTC
>TRBV24-1|.|.|TRBJ1-4
CATSDYHGPGSTNEKLFF
TGTGCCACCAGTGATTATCATGGCCCGGGGTCAACTAATGAAAAACTGTTTTTT
>TRBV27|.|.|TRBJ1-2
CASSLDTRFWYGYTF
TGTGCCAGCAGTTTGGACACCCGCTTTTGGTATGGCTACACCTTC
>TRBV5-4|TRBD1|.|TRBJ1-2
CASSLGTGAFYGYTF
TGTGCCAGCAGCCTCGGGACAGGGGCTTTTTATGGCTACACCTTC
>TRBV10-3|.|.|TRBJ1-1
CAIAGLNTEAFF
TGTGCCATCGCGGGTTTGAACACTGAAGCTTTCTTT
>TRBV23-1|TRBD2|few|TRBJ2-7
CASSRLPGRGGEAGDSEQYF
TGCGCCAGCAGTCGTTTACCGGGTCGGGGGGGAGAAGCGGGAGACTCAGAGCAGTACTTC
>TRBV6-2/TRBV6-3|TRBD2|.|TRBJ2-3
CASSYSGLAGSTSTDTQYF
TGTGCCAGCAGTTACTCGGGACTAGCGGGCTCTACTAGCACAGATACGCAGTATTTT
>TRBV5-1|.|.|TRBJ1-5
CASSLDAGSNQPQHF
TGCGCCAGCAGCTTGGACGCAGGGAGCAATCAGCCCCAGCATTTT
>TRBV18|.|once|TRBJ2-5
CASSPLASQETQYF
TGTGCCAGCTCACCACTAGCGTCTCAAGAGACCCAGTACTTC
>TRBV2|.|.|TRBJ1-4
CASSSTRNNEKLFF
TGTGCCAGCAGTTCAACAAGAAACAATGAAAAACTGTTTTTT
>TRBV7-9|TRBD1|.|TRBJ1-2
CASSLYPGQVDGYTF
TGTGCCAGCAGCTTGTATCCGGGACAGGTGGATGGCTACACCTTC
>TRBV25-1|.|.|TRBJ2-1
CASSDLGGSYNEQFF
TGTGCCAGCAGTGATTTAGGGGGCTCCTACAATGAGCAGTTCTTC
>TRBV6-2/TRBV6-3|TRBD1|.|TRBJ1-1
CASSYSIPGQGSTEAFF
TGTGCCAGCAGTTACTCGATTCCGGGACAGGGGTCCACTGAAGCTTTCTTT
>TRBV2|TRBD1|.|TRBJ1-6
CASSELGTGPNSPLHF
TGTGCCAGCAGTGAACTTGGGACAGGACCCAATTCACCCCTCCACTTT
>TRBV12-3/TRBV12-4|.|.|TRBJ1-5
CASSPTRGQPQHF
TGTGCCAGCAGCCCAACCAGAGGACAGCCCCAGCATTTT
>TRBV3-1/TRBV3-2|.|.|TRBJ1-3
CASSLGGAGNTIYF
TGTGCCAGCAGCCTGGGAGGGGCTGGAAACACCATATATTTT
>TRBV7-2|TRBD2|.|TRBJ2-7
CASSALAGASYEQYF
TGTGCCAGCAGCGCCTTAGCGGGGGCCTCCTACGAGCAGTACTTC
>TRBV6-2/TRBV6-3|.|.|TRBJ1-2
CASSYENYGYTF
TGTGCCAGCAGTTATGAGAACTATGGCTACACCTTC
>TRBV11-3|.|.|TRBJ2-3
CASSLEGGFGTDTQYF
TGTGCCAGCAGCTTAGAAGGCGGGTTTGGCACAGATACGCAGTATTTT
>TRBV2|.|.|TRBJ1-1
CASTHDKLGTEAFF
TGTGCCAGCACGCACGACAAATTGGGCACTGAAGCTTTCTTT
>TRBV7-8|TRBD1|.|TRBJ1-3
CASSPSQGRAGNTIYF
TGTGCCAGCAGCCCCTCACAGGGGAGAGCTGGAAACACCATATATTTT